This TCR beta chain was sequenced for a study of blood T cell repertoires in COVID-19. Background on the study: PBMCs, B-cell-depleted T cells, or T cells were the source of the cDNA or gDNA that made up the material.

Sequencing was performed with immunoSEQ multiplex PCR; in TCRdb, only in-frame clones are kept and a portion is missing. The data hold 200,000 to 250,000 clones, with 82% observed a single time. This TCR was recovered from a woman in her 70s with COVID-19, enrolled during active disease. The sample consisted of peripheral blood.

The CDR3 DNA follows: TGTGCCAGCAGCTTTTCGACAGGGTTGAATCAGCCCCAGCATTTT. It specifies CASSFSTGLNQPQHF. This chain joins TRBV7-2 and TRBJ1-5, with 7 positions matching TRBD1. J lost 4 bases, V lost 3 bases, and 6 bases had no gene match. The CDR3 is made up of 15 amino acids. Germline V gene sequence: CDR1 SGHTA, CDR2 FQGNSA. Full variable domain (outside the CDR3, taken from reference TRBV7-2 and TRBJ1-5): GAGVSQSPSNKVTEKGKDVELRCDPISGHTALYWYRQSLGQGLEFLIYFQGNSAPDKSGLPSDRFSAERTGGSVSTLTIQRTQQEDSAVYLCASSFSTGLNQPQHFGDGTRLSIL.